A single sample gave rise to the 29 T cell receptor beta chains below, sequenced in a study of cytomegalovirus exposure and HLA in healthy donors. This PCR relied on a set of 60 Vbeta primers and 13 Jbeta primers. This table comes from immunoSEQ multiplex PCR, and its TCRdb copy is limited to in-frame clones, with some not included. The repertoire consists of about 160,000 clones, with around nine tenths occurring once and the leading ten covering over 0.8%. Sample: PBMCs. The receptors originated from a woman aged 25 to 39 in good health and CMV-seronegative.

The CDR3 sequence: CASNDDRGRPEAFF. For the CDR3, the DNA is TGTGCCAGTAACGACGACAGGGGGCGGCCTGAAGCTTTCTTT. The V gene is TRBV19, the J gene TRBJ1-1; 10 bases agree with TRBD1. The CDR3 is 14 amino acids. Germline CDR1 LNHDA, CDR2 SQIVND (reference sequence). The ends lost 7 bases at V and 6 bases at J; junction bases unmatched: 8. Together with reference TRBV19 and TRBJ1-1, the CDR3 gives the full variable domain: DGGITQSPKYLFRKEGQNVTLSCEQNLNHDAMYWYRQDPGQGLRLIYYSQIVNDFQKGDIAEGYSVSREKKESFPLTVTSAQKNPTAFYLCASNDDRGRPEAFFGQGTRLTVV.

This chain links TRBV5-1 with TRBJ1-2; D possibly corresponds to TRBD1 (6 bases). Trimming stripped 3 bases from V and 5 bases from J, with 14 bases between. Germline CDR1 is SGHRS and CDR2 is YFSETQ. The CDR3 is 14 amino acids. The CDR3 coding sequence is TGCGCCAGCAGCTCGCTGACAGGCGCATATGGCTACACCTTC. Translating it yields CASSSLTGAYGYTF.

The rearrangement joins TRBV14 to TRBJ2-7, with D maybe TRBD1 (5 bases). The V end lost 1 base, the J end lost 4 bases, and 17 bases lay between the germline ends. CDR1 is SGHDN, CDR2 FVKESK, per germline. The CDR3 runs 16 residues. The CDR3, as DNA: TGTGCCAGCAGCCAAGTACCCTCAGGGTCGCGGTACGAGCAGTACTTC. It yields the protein CASSQVPSGSRYEQYF.

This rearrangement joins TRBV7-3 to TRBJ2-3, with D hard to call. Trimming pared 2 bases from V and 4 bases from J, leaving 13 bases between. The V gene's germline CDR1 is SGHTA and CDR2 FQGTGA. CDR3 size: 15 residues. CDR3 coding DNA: TGTGCCAGCAGCTTACGTGCGTTGCAGGCAGATACGCAGTATTTT. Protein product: CASSLRALQADTQYF. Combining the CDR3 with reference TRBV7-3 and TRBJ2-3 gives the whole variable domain GAGVSQTPSNKVTEKGKYVELRCDPISGHTALYWYRQSLGQGPEFLIYFQGTGAADDSGLPNDRFFAVRPEGSVSTLKIQRTERGDSAVYLCASSLRALQADTQYFGPGTRLTVL.

CDR3 loop: CASSFQRGSDNEQFF. The CDR3 DNA follows: TGTGCCAGCAGCTTCCAGCGGGGAAGCGACAATGAGCAGTTCTTC. This chain connects TRBV5-4 to TRBJ2-1; 7 nucleotides line up with TRBD2. The CDR3 is made up of 15 amino acids. After removal of 2 bases from V and 5 bases from J, the junction contained 7 bases not matched to a gene. Germline V CDR1 and CDR2: SGHNT, YYREEE (reference sequence).

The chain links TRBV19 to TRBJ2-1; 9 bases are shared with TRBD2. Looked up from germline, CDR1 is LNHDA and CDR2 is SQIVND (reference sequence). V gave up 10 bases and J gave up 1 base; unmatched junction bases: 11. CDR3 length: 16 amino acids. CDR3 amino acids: CATKGISGGSYNEQFF. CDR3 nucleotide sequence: TGTGCCACCAAGGGTATTAGCGGGGGATCCTACAATGAGCAGTTCTTC.

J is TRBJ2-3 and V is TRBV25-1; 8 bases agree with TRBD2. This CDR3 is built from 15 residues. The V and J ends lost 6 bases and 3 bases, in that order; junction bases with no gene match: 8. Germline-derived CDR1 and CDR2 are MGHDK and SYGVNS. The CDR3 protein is CASRKAGAGTDTQYF. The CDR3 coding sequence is TGTGCCAGCAGAAAAGCGGGGGCAGGAACAGATACGCAGTATTTT.

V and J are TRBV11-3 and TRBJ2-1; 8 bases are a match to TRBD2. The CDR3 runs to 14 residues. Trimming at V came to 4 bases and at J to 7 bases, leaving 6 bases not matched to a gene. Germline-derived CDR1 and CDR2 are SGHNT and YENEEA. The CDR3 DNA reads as TGTGCCAGCAGCTCGGGAGGGGGGGCGAATGAGCAGTTCTTC. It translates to CASSSGGGANEQFF.

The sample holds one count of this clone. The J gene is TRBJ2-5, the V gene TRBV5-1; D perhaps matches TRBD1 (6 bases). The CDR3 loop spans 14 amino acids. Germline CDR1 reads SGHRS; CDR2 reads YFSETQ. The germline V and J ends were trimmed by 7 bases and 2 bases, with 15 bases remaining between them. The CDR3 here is CASHEGDQQETQYF. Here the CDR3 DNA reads TGCGCCAGCCACGAGGGGGACCAACAAGAGACCCAGTACTTC.

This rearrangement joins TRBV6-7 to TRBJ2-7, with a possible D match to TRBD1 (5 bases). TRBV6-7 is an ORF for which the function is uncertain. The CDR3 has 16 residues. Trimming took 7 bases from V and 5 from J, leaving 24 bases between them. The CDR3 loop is CASIHLPQVSFHEQYF. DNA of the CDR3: TGTGCCAGCATTCACCTACCACAGGTTTCGTTCCACGAGCAGTACTTC.

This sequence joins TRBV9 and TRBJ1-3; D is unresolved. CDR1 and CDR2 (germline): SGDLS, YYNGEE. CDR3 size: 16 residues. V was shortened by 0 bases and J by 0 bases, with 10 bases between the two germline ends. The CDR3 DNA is TGTGCCAGCAGCGTAGAAGGACTCTACTCTGGAAACACCATATATTTT. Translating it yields CASSVEGLYSGNTIYF.

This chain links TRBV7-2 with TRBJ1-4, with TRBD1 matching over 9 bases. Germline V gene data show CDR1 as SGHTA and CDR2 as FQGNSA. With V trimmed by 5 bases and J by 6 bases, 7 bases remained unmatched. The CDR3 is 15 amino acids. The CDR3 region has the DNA TGTGCCAGCAGCCACCTGGGACAGGGTGATGAAAAACTGTTTTTT. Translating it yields CASSHLGQGDEKLFF.

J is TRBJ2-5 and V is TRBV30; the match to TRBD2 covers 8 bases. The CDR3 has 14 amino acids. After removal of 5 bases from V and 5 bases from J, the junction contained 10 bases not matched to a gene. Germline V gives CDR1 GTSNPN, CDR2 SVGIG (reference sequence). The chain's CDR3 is CAWDRLAGGETQYF. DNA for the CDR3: TGTGCCTGGGATAGGCTAGCGGGTGGGGAGACCCAGTACTTC.

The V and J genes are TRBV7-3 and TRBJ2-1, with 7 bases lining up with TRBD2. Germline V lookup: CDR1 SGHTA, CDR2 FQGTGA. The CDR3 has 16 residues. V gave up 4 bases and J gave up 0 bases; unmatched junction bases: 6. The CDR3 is CASSSPGGSSYNEQFF. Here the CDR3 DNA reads TGTGCCAGCAGCTCTCCCGGGGGGAGCTCCTACAATGAGCAGTTCTTC.

The CDR3 DNA follows: TGTGCCAGCAGTTATCACTACGAGCAGTACTTC. Its protein is CASSYHYEQYF. The chain combines TRBV6-5 with TRBJ2-7; D remains unclear. V lost 3 bases and J 3 bases, leaving 3 bases between the germline ends. Looked up from germline, CDR1 is MNHEY and CDR2 is SVGAGI. The CDR3 is 11 residues long.

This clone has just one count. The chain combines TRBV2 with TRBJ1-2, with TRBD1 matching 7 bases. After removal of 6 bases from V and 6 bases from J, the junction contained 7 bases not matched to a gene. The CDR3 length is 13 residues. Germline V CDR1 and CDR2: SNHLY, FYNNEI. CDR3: CASSPTGSHGYTF. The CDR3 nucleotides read TGTGCCAGCAGCCCGACAGGGAGCCATGGCTACACCTTC.

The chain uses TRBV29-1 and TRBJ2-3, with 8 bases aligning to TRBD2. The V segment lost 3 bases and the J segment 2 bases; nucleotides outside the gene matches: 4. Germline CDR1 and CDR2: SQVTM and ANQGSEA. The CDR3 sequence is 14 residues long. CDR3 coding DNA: TGCAGCGTTGAGGCGGGGGGTACCACAGATACGCAGTATTTT. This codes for CSVEAGGTTDTQYF.

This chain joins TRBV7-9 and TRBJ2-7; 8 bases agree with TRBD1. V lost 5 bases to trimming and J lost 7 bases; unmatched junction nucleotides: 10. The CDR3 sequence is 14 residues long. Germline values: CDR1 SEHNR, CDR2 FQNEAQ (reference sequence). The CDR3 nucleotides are TGTGCCAGCAGCGGGCCCGGACAGGGTCAAGAGCAGTACTTC. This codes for CASSGPGQGQEQYF.

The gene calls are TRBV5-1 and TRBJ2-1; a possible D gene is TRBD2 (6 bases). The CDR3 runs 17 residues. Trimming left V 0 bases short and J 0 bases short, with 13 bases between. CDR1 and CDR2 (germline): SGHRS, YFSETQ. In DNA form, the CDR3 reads TGCGCCAGCAGCTTGGCCCTAGACGGGAGCTCCTACAATGAGCAGTTCTTC. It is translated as CASSLALDGSSYNEQFF.

CDR3 DNA sequence: TGTGCCAGCAGCTTGGAAGCGGGGGGGAGCAAAAACATTCAGTACTTC. Protein product: CASSLEAGGSKNIQYF. This chain links TRBV5-4 with TRBJ2-4, with 10 bases fitting TRBD2. Germline assignment: CDR1 SGHNT and CDR2 YYREEE (reference sequence). The CDR3 runs to 16 residues. J lost 3 bases, V lost 0 bases, and 3 bases had no gene match.

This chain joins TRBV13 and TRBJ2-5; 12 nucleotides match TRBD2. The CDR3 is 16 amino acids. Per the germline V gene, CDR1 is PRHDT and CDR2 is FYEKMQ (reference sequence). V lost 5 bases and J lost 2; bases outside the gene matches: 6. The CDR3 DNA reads TGTGCCAGCAGCGGACTAGCGGGGCCTACTCAAGAGACCCAGTACTTC. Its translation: CASSGLAGPTQETQYF.

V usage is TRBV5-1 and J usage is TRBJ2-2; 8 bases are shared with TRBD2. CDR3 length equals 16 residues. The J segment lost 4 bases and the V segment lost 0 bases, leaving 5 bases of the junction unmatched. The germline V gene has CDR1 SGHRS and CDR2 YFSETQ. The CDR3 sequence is CASSLAGGPGTGELFF. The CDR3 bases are TGCGCCAGCAGCTTGGCGGGGGGGCCGGGCACCGGGGAGCTGTTTTTT.

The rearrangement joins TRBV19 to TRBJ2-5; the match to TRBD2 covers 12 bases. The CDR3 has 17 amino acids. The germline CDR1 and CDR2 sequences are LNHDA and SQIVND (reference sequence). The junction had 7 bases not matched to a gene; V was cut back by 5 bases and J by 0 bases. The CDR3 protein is CASSLHPSGGDQETQYF. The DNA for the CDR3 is TGTGCCAGTAGTCTACACCCTAGCGGGGGGGACCAAGAGACCCAGTACTTC.

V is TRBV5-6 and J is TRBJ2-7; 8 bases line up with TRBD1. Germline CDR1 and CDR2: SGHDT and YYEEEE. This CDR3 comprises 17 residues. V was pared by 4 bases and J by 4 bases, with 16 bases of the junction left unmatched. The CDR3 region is CASSPPLDRTGSYEQYF. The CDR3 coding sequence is TGTGCCAGCAGCCCACCCCTAGACAGGACAGGGTCGTACGAGCAGTACTTC.

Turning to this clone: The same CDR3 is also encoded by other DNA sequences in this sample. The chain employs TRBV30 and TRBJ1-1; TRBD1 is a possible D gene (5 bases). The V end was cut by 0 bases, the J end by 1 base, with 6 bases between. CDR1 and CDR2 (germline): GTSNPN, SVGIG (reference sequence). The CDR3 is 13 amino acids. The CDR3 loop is CAWSVQGNTEAFF. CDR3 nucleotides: TGTGCCTGGAGTGTGCAGGGGAACACTGAAGCTTTCTTT. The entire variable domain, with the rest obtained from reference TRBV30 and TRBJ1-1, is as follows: SQTIHQWPATLVQPVGSPLSLECTVEGTSNPNLYWYRQAAGRGLQLLFYSVGIGQISSEVPQNLSASRPQDRQFILSSKKLLLSDSGFYLCAWSVQGNTEAFFGQGTRLTVV.

CDR3 nucleotides: TGTGCCAGCAGCTCCGGTCCCACTACAGGCATCTATGGCTACACCTTC. Encoded protein: CASSSGPTTGIYGYTF. The chain is built from TRBV11-2 and TRBJ1-2, with D perhaps TRBD1 (5 bases). Trimming shortened V by 4 bases and J by 4 bases, and 19 bases separated the two germline ends. Germline V gene data show CDR1 as SGHAT and CDR2 as FQNNGV. This CDR3 has 16 amino acids.

CDR3 residues: CAISGGLAGGDYEQYF. CDR3 sequence (DNA): TGTGCCATCAGTGGAGGACTAGCGGGAGGGGACTACGAGCAGTACTTC. J is TRBJ2-7 and V is TRBV10-3; 15 bases align to TRBD2. Trimming cost V 4 bases and J 3 bases; bases outside gene matches: 4. From germline, CDR1 is ENHRY and CDR2 SYGVKD. This CDR3 is built from 16 residues.

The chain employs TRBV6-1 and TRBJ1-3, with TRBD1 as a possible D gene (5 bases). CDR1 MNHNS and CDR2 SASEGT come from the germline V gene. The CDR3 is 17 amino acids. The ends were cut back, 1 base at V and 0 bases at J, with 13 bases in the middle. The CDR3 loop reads CASSEGGRLSSGNTIYF. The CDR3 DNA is TGTGCCAGCAGTGAAGGGGGCAGGCTGAGCTCTGGAAACACCATATATTTT.

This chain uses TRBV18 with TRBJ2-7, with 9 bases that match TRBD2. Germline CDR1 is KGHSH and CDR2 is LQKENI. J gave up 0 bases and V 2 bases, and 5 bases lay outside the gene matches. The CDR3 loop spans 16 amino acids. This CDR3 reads CASSPRAGGYSYEQYF. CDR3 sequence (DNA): TGTGCCAGCTCACCAAGGGCGGGAGGGTACTCCTACGAGCAGTACTTC.